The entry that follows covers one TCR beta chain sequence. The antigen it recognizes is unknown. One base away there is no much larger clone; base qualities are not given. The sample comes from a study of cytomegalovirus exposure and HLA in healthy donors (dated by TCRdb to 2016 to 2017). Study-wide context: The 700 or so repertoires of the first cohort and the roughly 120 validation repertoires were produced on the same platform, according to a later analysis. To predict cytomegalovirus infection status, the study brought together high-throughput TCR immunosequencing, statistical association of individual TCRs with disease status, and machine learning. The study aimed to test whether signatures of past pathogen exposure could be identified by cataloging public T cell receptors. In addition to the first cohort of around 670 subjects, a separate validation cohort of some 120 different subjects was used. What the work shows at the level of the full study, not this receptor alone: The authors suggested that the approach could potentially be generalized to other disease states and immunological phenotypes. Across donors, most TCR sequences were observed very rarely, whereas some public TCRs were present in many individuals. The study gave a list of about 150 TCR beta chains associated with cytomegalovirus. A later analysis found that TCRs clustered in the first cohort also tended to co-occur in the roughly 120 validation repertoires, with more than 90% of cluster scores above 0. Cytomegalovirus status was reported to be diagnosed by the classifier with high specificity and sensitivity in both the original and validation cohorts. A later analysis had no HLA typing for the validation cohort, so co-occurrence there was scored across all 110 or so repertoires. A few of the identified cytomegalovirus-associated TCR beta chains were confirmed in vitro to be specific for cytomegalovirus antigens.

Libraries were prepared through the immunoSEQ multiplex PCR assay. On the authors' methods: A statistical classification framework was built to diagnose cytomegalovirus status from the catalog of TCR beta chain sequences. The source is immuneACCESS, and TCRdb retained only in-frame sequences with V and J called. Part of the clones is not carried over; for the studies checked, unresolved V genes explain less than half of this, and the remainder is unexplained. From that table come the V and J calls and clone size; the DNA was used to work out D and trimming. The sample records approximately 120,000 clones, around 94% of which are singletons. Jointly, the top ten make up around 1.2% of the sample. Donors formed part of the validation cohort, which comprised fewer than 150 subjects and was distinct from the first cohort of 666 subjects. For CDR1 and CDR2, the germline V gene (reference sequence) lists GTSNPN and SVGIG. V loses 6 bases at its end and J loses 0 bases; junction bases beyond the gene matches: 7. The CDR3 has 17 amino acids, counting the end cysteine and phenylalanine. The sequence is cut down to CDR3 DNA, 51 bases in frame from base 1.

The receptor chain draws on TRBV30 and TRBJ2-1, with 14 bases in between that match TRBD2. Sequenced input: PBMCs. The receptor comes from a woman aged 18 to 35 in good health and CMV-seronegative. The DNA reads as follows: TGTGCCTGCCCGGGACTAGCGGGGGAGATCTCCTACAATGAGCAGTTCTTC. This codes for CACPGLAGEISYNEQFF.